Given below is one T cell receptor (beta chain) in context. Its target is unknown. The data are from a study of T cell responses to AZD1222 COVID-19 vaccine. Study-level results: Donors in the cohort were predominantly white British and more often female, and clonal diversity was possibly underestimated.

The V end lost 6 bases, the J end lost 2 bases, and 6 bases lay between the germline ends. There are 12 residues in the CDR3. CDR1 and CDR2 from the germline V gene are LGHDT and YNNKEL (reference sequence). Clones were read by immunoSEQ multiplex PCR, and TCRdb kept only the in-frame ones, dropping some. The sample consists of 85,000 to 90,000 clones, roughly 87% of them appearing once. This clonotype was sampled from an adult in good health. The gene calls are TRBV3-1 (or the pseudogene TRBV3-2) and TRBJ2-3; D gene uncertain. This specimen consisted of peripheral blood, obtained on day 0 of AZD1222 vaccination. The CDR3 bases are TGTGCCAGCAGTAAGGTCACAGATACGCAGTATTTT. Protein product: CASSKVTDTQYF.